What follows are 28 T cell receptor beta chains derived from one specimen sequenced in a study of follicular helper T cells after annual influenza vaccination (dated by TCRdb to 2016 to 2017). Library preparation was by the immunoSEQ multiplex PCR assay. TCRdb's version of the immuneACCESS table is confined to in-frame rearrangements and falls short of the full clone set. An unresolved V gene accounts for under half of the shortfall where checked; the remainder is of unknown origin. Here the sample has roughly 7,000 clones; roughly 88% occur a single time. About 1.6% of the sample comes from the top ten. Sample time point, as interpreted from the label and publication: 2015-2016 season, 7 days after influenza vaccination. The sequenced sample was CXCR5+ CD38- circulating T follicular helper cells from blood, obtained 7 days after influenza vaccination. The cell subset or site label, read with the paper, signifies: circulating Tfh, non-naive CD4+CXCR5+PD-1+ (ICOS+CD38+ or ICOS-CD38-). All receptors come from an adult who received the influenza vaccine.

The J gene is TRBJ1-2, the V gene TRBV4-2; D is undetermined. CDR1 is LGHNA and CDR2 is YNFKEQ in the germline V gene. The CDR3 contains 11 residues. Trimming took 1 base from V and 7 from J, leaving 4 bases between them. This CDR3 is CASSQGTGYTF. The CDR3 bases are TGTGCCAGCAGCCAAGGGACTGGCTACACCTTC.

This clone was seen just once. The chain employs TRBV15 and TRBJ2-1, with TRBD1 matching 8 bases. J lost 6 bases, V lost 0 bases, and 4 bases had no gene match. Germline V gives CDR1 LNHNV, CDR2 YYDKDF (reference sequence). CDR3 length equals 15 residues. CDR3 bases: TGTGCCACCAGCAGAGAACAACAGGGGGGCAATGAGCAGTTCTTC. Its protein is CATSREQQGGNEQFF.

This sequence joins TRBV7-6 and TRBJ1-1; D is uncertain. Germline V gene sequence: CDR1 SGHVS, CDR2 FNYEAQ. Trimming shortened V by 1 base and J by 2 bases, and 8 bases separated the two germline ends. The CDR3 covers 14 residues. CDR3: CASSLDRANTEAFF. The DNA of the CDR3 is TGTGCCAGCAGCTTAGACAGAGCCAACACTGAAGCTTTCTTT.

The chain joins TRBV7-9 to TRBJ1-2; D call uncertain. The ends were cut back, 5 bases at V and 2 bases at J, with 6 bases in the middle. From germline, CDR1 is SEHNR and CDR2 FQNEAQ (reference sequence). This CDR3 spans 12 amino acids. CDR3 bases: TGTGCCAGCAGCCAGCCCAACTATGGCTACACCTTC. It yields the protein CASSQPNYGYTF. The complete variable domain, with remaining parts taken from reference TRBV7-9 and TRBJ1-2, reads DTGVSQNPRHKITKRGQNVTFRCDPISEHNRLYWYRQTLGQGPEFLTYFQNEAQLEKSRLLSDRFSAERPKGSFSTLEIQRTEQGDSAMYLCASSQPNYGYTFGSGTRLTVV.

J is TRBJ2-3 and V is TRBV27; D gene ambiguous. Trimming removed 10 bases at V and 1 base at J, with 12 bases between. The CDR3 runs to 13 residues. CDR1 is MNHEY and CDR2 is SMNVEV in the germline V gene (reference sequence). The CDR3 sequence is CATRTGGTDTQYF. CDR3 sequence (DNA): TGTGCCACCAGGACCGGCGGCACAGATACGCAGTATTTT.

The CDR3 spells CASSPGLNNEQFF. The CDR3 bases are TGTGCCAGCTCACCCGGACTAAACAATGAGCAGTTCTTC. The V call is TRBV18, the J call TRBJ2-1; D possibly corresponds to TRBD2 (6 bases). This CDR3 spans 13 amino acids. The V gene lost 3 bases and the J gene lost 5 bases, with 8 bases spanning the gap. Germline CDR1 reads KGHSH; CDR2 reads LQKENI.

The CDR3 spells CASSPRLAEADTQYF. In DNA, the CDR3 is TGTGCCAGCAGCCCGCGACTAGCGGAGGCAGATACGCAGTATTTT. The chain couples TRBV11-3 to TRBJ2-3; 9 bases are shared with TRBD2. Germline V CDR1 and CDR2: SGHNT, YENEEA. With 5 bases clipped from V and 4 bases from J, the junction kept 7 bases outside the gene matches. The CDR3 is 15 residues long.

This rearrangement joins TRBV7-3 to TRBJ2-1, with 12 bases fitting TRBD2. The V gene end was trimmed by 3 bases and the J gene end by 8 bases; junction bases not matched to a gene: 5. The CDR3 consists of 15 residues. Germline V gives CDR1 SGHTA, CDR2 FQGTGA. The CDR3 sequence: CASSFTSGRKDEQFF. Here the CDR3 DNA reads TGTGCCAGCAGCTTTACTAGCGGGAGGAAGGATGAGCAGTTCTTC.

V and J are TRBV28 and TRBJ2-3; 8 bases agree with TRBD2. V was clipped by 1 base and J by 11 bases; unmatched bases: 14. The CDR3 spans 16 residues. Germline V gives CDR1 MDHEN, CDR2 SYDVKM. This CDR3 reads CASSLSGTRNIRWQYF. In DNA form, the CDR3 reads TGTGCCAGCAGTTTATCCGGGACTAGGAACATACGTTGGCAGTATTTT. The whole variable domain, remainder taken from reference TRBV28 and TRBJ2-3, is DVKVTQSSRYLVKRTGEKVFLECVQDMDHENMFWYRQDPGLGLRLIYFSYDVKMKEKGDIPEGYSVSREKKERFSLILESASTNQTSMYLCASSLSGTRNIRWQYFGPGTRLTVL.

The chain recombines TRBV2 with TRBJ2-7; D is tentatively TRBD1 or TRBD2 (5 bases each). The V and J ends lost 3 bases and 4 bases respectively, with 7 bases between them. The CDR3 has 12 amino acids. Germline lookup yields CDR1 SNHLY and CDR2 FYNNEI. The CDR3 region is CASSEGEYEQYF. CDR3 sequence (DNA): TGTGCCAGCAGTGAGGGGGAGTACGAGCAGTACTTC.

The chain has TRBV5-1 and TRBJ1-2; tentative D call: TRBD1 (6 bases). This CDR3 is built from 14 residues. Trimming removed 5 bases at V and 4 bases at J, with 15 bases between. Germline V gene lookup returns CDR1 SGHRS and CDR2 YFSETQ. The CDR3 reads CASRFGTTTYGYTF. The CDR3 DNA sequence: TGCGCCAGCAGATTTGGGACAACTACCTATGGCTACACCTTC.

V is TRBV5-1 and J is TRBJ2-2; TRBD2 aligns across 8 bases. Per the germline V gene, CDR1 is SGHRS and CDR2 is YFSETQ. CDR3 length equals 15 residues. Trimming cost V 1 base and J 7 bases; bases outside gene matches: 6. CDR3 nucleotide sequence: TGCGCCAGCAGCTTGACCGCGGGAGGTCACGGGGAGCTGTTTTTT. It is translated as CASSLTAGGHGELFF.

The chain links TRBV30 to TRBJ1-1; the D gene is possibly TRBD1 (5 bases). The CDR3 has 14 residues. CDR1 and CDR2 from the germline V gene are GTSNPN and SVGIG (reference sequence). Trimming removed 3 bases at V and 0 bases at J, with 11 bases between. The CDR3 bases are TGTGCCTGGAGGCCCTGGGGGGTGAACACTGAAGCTTTCTTT. Translated, it gives CAWRPWGVNTEAFF.

The V call is TRBV2, the J call TRBJ1-2; 9 nucleotides align to TRBD1. The V segment lost 8 bases and the J segment 6 bases; nucleotides outside the gene matches: 10. CDR1 is SNHLY and CDR2 is FYNNEI in the germline V gene. There are 14 residues in the CDR3. The CDR3 coding sequence is TGTGCCAGCCAGGGACAGGGCGATATGGATGGCTACACCTTC. Its protein is CASQGQGDMDGYTF.

The rearrangement links TRBV7-3 to TRBJ2-3, with no clear D. This CDR3 contains 13 residues. V was pared by 5 bases and J by 0 bases, with 6 bases between. Germline CDR1 is SGHTA and CDR2 is FQGTGA. This chain's CDR3 is CASSSASTDTQYF. The CDR3 bases are TGTGCCAGCAGCAGCGCCAGCACAGATACGCAGTATTTT.

This clone was counted once. The chain carries TRBV30 and TRBJ1-2; D possibly corresponds to TRBD1 (6 bases). V was pared by 1 base and J by 10 bases, with 16 bases between. CDR1 is GTSNPN and CDR2 is SVGIG in the germline V gene (reference sequence). The CDR3 contains 13 residues. The CDR3 region has the DNA TGTGCCTGGAGTGACAGGGAATGGGGGGCCTACACCTTC. This translates into CAWSDREWGAYTF.

Only one count was recorded for this clone. V and J are TRBV6-1 and TRBJ1-2, with D perhaps matching TRBD1 (5 bases). The ends were cut back, 6 bases at V and 8 bases at J, with 13 bases in the middle. Germline CDR1 is MNHNS and CDR2 is SASEGT. This CDR3 region has 12 residues. CDR3 sequence: CASREGPGGYTF. In nucleotides, the CDR3 is TGTGCCAGCAGAGAGGGGCCTGGGGGCTACACCTTC.

The gene calls are TRBV19 and TRBJ2-3, with 9 bases matching TRBD1. Germline CDR1 LNHDA, CDR2 SQIVND (reference sequence). Trimming at V came to 9 bases and at J to 6 bases, leaving 10 bases not matched to a gene. CDR3 length: 14 amino acids. The CDR3 protein is CASRQTGGTDTQYF. Written as DNA, the CDR3 is TGTGCCAGCCGACAGACAGGGGGAACGGATACGCAGTATTTT. Drawing the rest from reference TRBV19 and TRBJ2-3, the complete variable domain is DGGITQSPKYLFRKEGQNVTLSCEQNLNHDAMYWYRQDPGQGLRLIYYSQIVNDFQKGDIAEGYSVSREKKESFPLTVTSAQKNPTAFYLCASRQTGGTDTQYFGPGTRLTVL.

The chain joins TRBV19 to TRBJ2-2; D not certain. The CDR3 is 15 amino acids. Between the trimmed V and J ends, which lost 7 bases and 2 bases, there was a span of 14 bases. The germline CDR1 and CDR2 sequences are LNHDA and SQIVND (reference sequence). CDR3 bases: TGTGCCAGTATCCATCGGGCAGGCAACACCGGGGAGCTGTTTTTT. Protein product: CASIHRAGNTGELFF. Filled out from reference TRBV19 and TRBJ2-2, the complete variable domain reads DGGITQSPKYLFRKEGQNVTLSCEQNLNHDAMYWYRQDPGQGLRLIYYSQIVNDFQKGDIAEGYSVSREKKESFPLTVTSAQKNPTAFYLCASIHRAGNTGELFFGEGSRLTVL.

The chain employs TRBV7-9 and TRBJ1-2, with 7 bases identical to TRBD1. The V and J ends lost 5 bases and 6 bases, in that order; junction bases with no gene match: 12. The CDR3 has 15 residues. The V gene's germline CDR1 is SEHNR and CDR2 FQNEAQ (reference sequence). CDR3: CASSAEYTGDHGYTF. CDR3 DNA: TGTGCCAGCAGCGCCGAATATACAGGGGACCATGGCTACACCTTC.

The J gene is TRBJ2-7, the V gene TRBV5-1; maybe TRBD2 (5 bases). This CDR3 has 14 residues. The V gene lost 0 bases and the J gene lost 4 bases, with 11 bases spanning the gap. Germline V gene data show CDR1 as SGHRS and CDR2 as YFSETQ. The DNA for the CDR3 is TGCGCCAGCAGCTTGGTGACGGGGAATTACGAGCAGTACTTC. Its protein product is CASSLVTGNYEQYF.

V gene TRBV18 combines with J gene TRBJ1-3, with D maybe TRBD1 (5 bases). Germline values: CDR1 KGHSH, CDR2 LQKENI. The CDR3 extends over 17 amino acids. V was cut by 4 bases and J by 0 bases, with 16 bases left in between. The CDR3, as DNA: TGTGCCAGCTCACTGACCGGGACCGCTGACTCTGGAAACACCATATATTTT. Translating gives CASSLTGTADSGNTIYF.

The genes are TRBV28 and TRBJ2-1; 10 bases line up with TRBD2. CDR3 length: 14 residues. The V segment lost 6 bases and the J segment 4 bases; nucleotides outside the gene matches: 3. Per the germline V gene, CDR1 is MDHEN and CDR2 is SYDVKM. The CDR3 coding sequence is TGTGCCAGCAGCGGACTAGCGGAGTACAATGAGCAGTTCTTC. Its translation is CASSGLAEYNEQFF.

The rearrangement uses TRBV6-6 and TRBJ2-5; D remains unclear. The V gene lost 7 bases and the J gene lost 5 bases, with 20 bases spanning the gap. Germline V lookup: CDR1 MNHNY, CDR2 SVGAGI (reference sequence). The CDR3 extends over 15 amino acids. In DNA, the CDR3 is TGTGCCAGCACCTCCCCCCGTGGATCGAGGGAGACCCAGTACTTC. This encodes CASTSPRGSRETQYF.

The chain couples TRBV19 to TRBJ1-5, with D possibly being TRBD1 (6 bases). Looked up from germline, CDR1 is LNHDA and CDR2 is SQIVND (reference sequence). Trimming took 8 bases from V and 7 from J, leaving 15 bases between them. The CDR3 is 13 residues long. CDR3 coding DNA: TGTGCCAGTGAGACCAGGGGTAAACAGCCCCAGCATTTT. Amino acid sequence: CASETRGKQPQHF. Using reference TRBV19 and TRBJ1-5 for the parts outside the CDR3, the full variable domain is DGGITQSPKYLFRKEGQNVTLSCEQNLNHDAMYWYRQDPGQGLRLIYYSQIVNDFQKGDIAEGYSVSREKKESFPLTVTSAQKNPTAFYLCASETRGKQPQHFGDGTRLSIL.

V is TRBV19 and J is TRBJ2-1; D is possibly TRBD1 or TRBD2 (7 bases each). Germline V CDR1 and CDR2: LNHDA, SQIVND (reference sequence). V shed 6 bases and J shed 4 bases, with 13 bases lying between them. The CDR3 has 14 amino acids. In DNA, the CDR3 is TGTGCCAGTAGCAGGGGGGGGACGTACAATGAGCAGTTCTTC. As protein: CASSRGGTYNEQFF.

The chain employs TRBV19 and TRBJ2-1; D is unclear. The CDR3 is 13 residues long. V was shortened by 5 bases and J by 7 bases, with 12 bases between the two germline ends. CDR1 is LNHDA, CDR2 SQIVND, per germline (reference sequence). CDR3 sequence (DNA): TGTGCCAGTAGTCAGGCCCGACGGAATGAGCAGTTCTTC. Protein: CASSQARRNEQFF.

The chain combines TRBV4-1 with TRBJ1-1; D gene ambiguous. CDR3 length: 13 residues. V gave up 4 bases and J gave up 0 bases, with 6 bases separating them. From germline, CDR1 is MGHRA and CDR2 YSYEKL. The CDR3 loop reads CASSPQLNTEAFF. The CDR3 DNA reads TGCGCCAGCAGCCCTCAATTGAACACTGAAGCTTTCTTT.